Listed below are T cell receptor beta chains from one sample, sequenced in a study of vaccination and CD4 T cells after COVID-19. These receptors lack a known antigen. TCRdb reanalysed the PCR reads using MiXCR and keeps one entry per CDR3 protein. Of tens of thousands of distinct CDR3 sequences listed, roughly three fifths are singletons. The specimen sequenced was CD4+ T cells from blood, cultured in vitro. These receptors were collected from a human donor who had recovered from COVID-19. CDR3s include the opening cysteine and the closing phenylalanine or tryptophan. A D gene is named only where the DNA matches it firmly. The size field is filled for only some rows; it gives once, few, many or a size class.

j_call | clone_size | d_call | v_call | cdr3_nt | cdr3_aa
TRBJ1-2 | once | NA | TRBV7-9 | TGTGCCAGCAGCTTAGATGGCTGGGCGCCTTACGACGACTATGGCTACACCTTC | CASSLDGWAPYDDYGYTF
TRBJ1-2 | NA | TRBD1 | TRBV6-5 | TGTGCCAGCAGTTCGGGGACAGGGATTTCCTATGGCTACACCTTC | CASSSGTGISYGYTF
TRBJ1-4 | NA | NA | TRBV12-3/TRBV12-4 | TGTGCCAGCAGCCGCGGGCCGGCTGCTGAAAAACTGTTTTTT | CASSRGPAAEKLFF
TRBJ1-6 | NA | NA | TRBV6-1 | TGTGCCAGCAGTACCCTCCGAGTTAATTCACCCCTCCACTTT | CASSTLRVNSPLHF
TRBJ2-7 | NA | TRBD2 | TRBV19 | TGTGCCAGTAGTATCGGGGGGACCTACGAGCAGTACTTC | CASSIGGTYEQYF
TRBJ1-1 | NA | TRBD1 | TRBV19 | TGTGCCAGTAGTTTAGGACAGGGGGCAGGAACTGAAGCTTTCTTT | CASSLGQGAGTEAFF
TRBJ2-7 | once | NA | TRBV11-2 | TGTGCCAGCAGCCCCACGCTCAGGACAAGCGGTATAGGGCAGTACTTC | CASSPTLRTSGIGQYF
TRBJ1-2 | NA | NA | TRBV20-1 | TGCAGTGCTTTTAAGGACAGTTTTCTCTATGGCTACACCTTC | CSAFKDSFLYGYTF
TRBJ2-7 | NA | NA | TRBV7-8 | TGTGCCAGCAGCCCGCCCCAGGGGAAAAGCCCAACCTACGAGCAGTACTTC | CASSPPQGKSPTYEQYF
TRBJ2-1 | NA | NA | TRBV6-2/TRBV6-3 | TGTGCCAGCAGTTACCCTACAGATGAGCAGTTCTTC | CASSYPTDEQFF
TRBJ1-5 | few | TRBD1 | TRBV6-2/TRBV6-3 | TGTGCCAGCAGCCAAGGACAGGGGTGGCAGCCCCAGCATTTT | CASSQGQGWQPQHF
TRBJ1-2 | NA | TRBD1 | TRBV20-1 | TGCAGTGCCCTACTGACAGGGGTCGCCGGGGGTGCCTATGGCTACACCTTC | CSALLTGVAGGAYGYTF
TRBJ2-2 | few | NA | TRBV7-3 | TGTGCCAGCAGCCCAGCCTTTAGGAATTACACCGGGGAGCTGTTTTTT | CASSPAFRNYTGELFF
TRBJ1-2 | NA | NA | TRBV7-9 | TGTGCCAGCAGCTTAAAGTTCTCAGATTCGAGGGAGGGCTACACCTTC | CASSLKFSDSREGYTF
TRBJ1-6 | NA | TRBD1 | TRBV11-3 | TGTGCCAGCAGCTCAGGGACAGGGAGAAATTCACCCCTCCACTTT | CASSSGTGRNSPLHF
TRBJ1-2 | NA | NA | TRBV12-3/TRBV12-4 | TGTGCCAGCAGTCCCCAGACTATCTATGGCTACACCTTC | CASSPQTIYGYTF
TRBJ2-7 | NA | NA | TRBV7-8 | TGTGCCAGCAGCCGGACGGGGGCCTACGAGCAGTACTTC | CASSRTGAYEQYF
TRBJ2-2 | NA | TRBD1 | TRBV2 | TGTGCCAGCAGCCGCCAGGGGGCAAGCACCGGGGAGCTGTTTTTT | CASSRQGASTGELFF
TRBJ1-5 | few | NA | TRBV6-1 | TGTGCCAGCGAAGAAGGGGCAGGACGGTTGCAGCCCCAGCATTTT | CASEEGAGRLQPQHF
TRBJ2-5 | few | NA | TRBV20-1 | TGCAGTGCTAGACGGGGGGCAGAGACGACCCAGTACTTC | CSARRGAETTQYF
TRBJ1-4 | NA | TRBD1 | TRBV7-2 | TGTGCCAGCAGCTTACGAGCAGGGGGGGAAAAACTGTTTTTT | CASSLRAGGEKLFF
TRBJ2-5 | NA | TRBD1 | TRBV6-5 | TGTGCCAGCAGTTACTCACCCCCGGGACAGGGACAAGAGACCCAGTACTTC | CASSYSPPGQGQETQYF
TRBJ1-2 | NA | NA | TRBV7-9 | TGTGCCAGCAGCGCGCAAACTAAAGGCTATGGCTACACCTTC | CASSAQTKGYGYTF
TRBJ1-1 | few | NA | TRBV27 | TGTGCCAGCAGACCTTCGGGGGGGAACACTGAAGCTTTCTTT | CASRPSGGNTEAFF
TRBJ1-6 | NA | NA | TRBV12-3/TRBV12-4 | TGTGCCAGCAGTTTAACGGAGGGCACACCCCTCCACTTT | CASSLTEGTPLHF
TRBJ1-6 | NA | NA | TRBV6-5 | TGTGCCAGCAGTTACTTTGGGCAGTATAATTCACCCCTCCACTTT | CASSYFGQYNSPLHF
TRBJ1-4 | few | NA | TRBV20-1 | TGCAGTGCTTGGGGTTCTAATGAAAAACTGTTTTTT | CSAWGSNEKLFF
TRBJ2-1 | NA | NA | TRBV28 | TGTGCCAGCTTACAGGGACTACACAATGAGCAGTTCTTC | CASLQGLHNEQFF
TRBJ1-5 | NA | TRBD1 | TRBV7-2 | TGTGCCAGCAGCTCTACAGGGGGGAATCAGCCCCAGCATTTT | CASSSTGGNQPQHF
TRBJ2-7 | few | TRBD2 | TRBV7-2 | TGTGCCAGCAGCCACCGGCCCCTAGCGGGATTTGTTTACGAGCAGTACTTC | CASSHRPLAGFVYEQYF
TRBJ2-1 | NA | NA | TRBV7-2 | TGTGCCAGCAGCAGGACTCGTTTTAATGAGCAGTTCTTC | CASSRTRFNEQFF
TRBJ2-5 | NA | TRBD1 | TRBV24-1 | TGTGCCACCAGTGATTTCAGGATACAGGGGAGAGGAGAGACCCAGTACTTC | CATSDFRIQGRGETQYF
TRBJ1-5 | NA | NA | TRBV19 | TGTGCCAGTAGTATAGATCTGGGACCAAGCAATCAGCCCCAGCATTTT | CASSIDLGPSNQPQHF
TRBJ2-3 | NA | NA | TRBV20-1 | TGCAGTGCTAACCCGAAAAGACTTTTGAATACGCAGTATTTT | CSANPKRLLNTQYF
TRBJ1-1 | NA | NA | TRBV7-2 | TGTGCCAGCAGCCCCGACAGGCAGAACACTGAAGCTTTCTTT | CASSPDRQNTEAFF
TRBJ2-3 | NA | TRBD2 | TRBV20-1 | TGCAGTGCTAGTGTGTCAGCGGGGGGGACAGATACGCAGTATTTT | CSASVSAGGTDTQYF
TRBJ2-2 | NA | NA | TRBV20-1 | TGCAGTGCTAGACCGCGGACGACGAACACCGGGGAGCTGTTTTTT | CSARPRTTNTGELFF
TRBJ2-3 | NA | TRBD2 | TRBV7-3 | TGTGCCAGCAGCCGTAGCGGGGGGGGGCCCGATACGCAGTATTTT | CASSRSGGGPDTQYF
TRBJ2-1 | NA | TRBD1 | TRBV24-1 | TGTGCCACCAGTGATAACAGGGGGAGCTCCTACAATGAGCAGTTCTTC | CATSDNRGSSYNEQFF
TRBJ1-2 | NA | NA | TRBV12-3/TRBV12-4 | TGTGCCAGCAGTTTCCCCTCGGACAAGGGTAACTATGGCTACACCTTC | CASSFPSDKGNYGYTF
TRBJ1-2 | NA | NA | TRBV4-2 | TGTGCCAGCAGCCAAGATCGGGGGAGGGGGAGAGCTAACTATGGCTACACCTTC | CASSQDRGRGRANYGYTF
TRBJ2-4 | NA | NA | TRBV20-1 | TGCAGTGCTAGAGCGCCCGGGCTAGCCAAAAACATTCAGTACTTC | CSARAPGLAKNIQYF
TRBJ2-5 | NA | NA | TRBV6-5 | TGTGCCAGCAGTTACTCGAGGGGCAAAGAGACCCAGTACTTC | CASSYSRGKETQYF
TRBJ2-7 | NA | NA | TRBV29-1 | TGCAGCGCAGGTAATCGGTACGAGCAGTACTTC | CSAGNRYEQYF
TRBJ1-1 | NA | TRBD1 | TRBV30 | TGTGCCTGGTCCCGGGACAGGGGAATGAAAACTGAAGCTTTCTTT | CAWSRDRGMKTEAFF
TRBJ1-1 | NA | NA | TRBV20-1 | TGCAGTGCTAGAGCTGGTCTGCTCAACACTGAAGCTTTCTTT | CSARAGLLNTEAFF
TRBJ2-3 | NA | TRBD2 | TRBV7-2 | TGTGCCAGCAGCTTAGCGGCGGGGGGAAGCACAGATACGCAGTATTTT | CASSLAAGGSTDTQYF
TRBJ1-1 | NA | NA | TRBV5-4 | TGTGCCAGCAGCGCCGGACGGAAGTCGAACACTGAAGCTTTCTTT | CASSAGRKSNTEAFF
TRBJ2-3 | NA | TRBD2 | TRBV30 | TGTGCCTGGTCCACGCTACTAGCGGCAAGGGATACGCAGTATTTT | CAWSTLLAARDTQYF
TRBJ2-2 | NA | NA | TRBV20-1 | TGCAGTGCTAGAGATCTTAGAGGGGCGGACACCGGGGAGCTGTTTTTT | CSARDLRGADTGELFF
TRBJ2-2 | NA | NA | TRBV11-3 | TGTGCCAGCTCTGCTCGTCGGGCCTTGACGAACACCGGGGAGCTGTTTTTT | CASSARRALTNTGELFF
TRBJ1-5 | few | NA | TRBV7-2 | TGTGCCAGCAGCTTAGGGGTTAGACAGCCCCAGCATTTT | CASSLGVRQPQHF
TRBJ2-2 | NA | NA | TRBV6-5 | TGTGCCAGCAGTTATCAGCCCCAACAGGGTATGGAGCTGTTTTTT | CASSYQPQQGMELFF
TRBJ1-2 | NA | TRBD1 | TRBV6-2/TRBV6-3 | TGTGCCAGCAGTGCCGGGACAGGGTATGGCTACACCTTC | CASSAGTGYGYTF